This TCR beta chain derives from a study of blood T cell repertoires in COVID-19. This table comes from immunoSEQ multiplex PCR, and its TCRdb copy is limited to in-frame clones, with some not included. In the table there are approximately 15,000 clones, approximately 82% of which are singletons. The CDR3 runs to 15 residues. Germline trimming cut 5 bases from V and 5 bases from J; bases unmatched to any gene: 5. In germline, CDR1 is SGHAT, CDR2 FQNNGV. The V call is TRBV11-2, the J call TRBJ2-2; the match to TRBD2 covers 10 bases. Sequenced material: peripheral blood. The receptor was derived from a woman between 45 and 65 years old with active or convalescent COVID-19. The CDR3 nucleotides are TGTGCCAGCAGCCTGAGGACTAGCGGAACCGGGGAGCTGTTTTTT. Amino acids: CASSLRTSGTGELFF.